This T cell receptor (beta chain) was identified in a study of shared clonotypes between healthy human individuals (TCRdb year 2020). Notes on the research overall: The cohort comprised two women and three men aged 18 to 49 years. Between about 0.94 and 8.9 billion PBMCs per donor were obtained by leukapheresis. To increase sequencing depth and limit assay-specific biases, different laboratories used diverse techniques to prepare libraries and sequence TCR repertoires. Per donor, three plates each were used for CD4 naive and CD4 memory, two for CD8 naive, and one for CD8 memory. To estimate repertoire size and how much clonotypes are shared between individuals, the study performed deep sequencing of blood TCR repertoires from 4 to 6 healthy adults.

This clone was seen just once. No antigen is known for it. No much larger clone exists at a distance of one base, and base qualities are not known. CD8 naive samples consisted of CD45RO-negative cells that were positively selected for CCR7, yielding a CD45RA+CCR7+ population without TemRA cells. Donors were healthy HIV-negative adults with no recently reported acute infections or vaccinations. All donors were Caucasian adults living in Nashville, Tennessee, USA. After blood collection by leukapheresis, PBMCs were isolated using Ficoll-Histopaque density gradient centrifugation and then cryopreserved in the vapor phase of liquid nitrogen. Purity and quantity of every magnetically sorted T cell population were checked by analytical flow cytometry. Each sorted fraction had its genomic DNA isolated and then quantified by UV absorbance on a Nanodrop 2000c. Using the deep immunoSEQ assay, TCR CDR3 regions were amplified from genomic DNA by multiplex PCR. Extracted genomic DNA from each cell subset was spread evenly across all wells of several immunoSEQ 96-well plates, with each plate serving as a replicate. For sorted subsets, 200 to 250 ng of genomic DNA, equivalent to around 29,000 T cell genomes, went into each replicate PCR. Purified libraries were quantified with a Qubit 3.0 fluorometer, sized on a Bioanalyzer 2100, and re-quantified with the KAPA Library Quantification kit. Each immunoSEQ 96-well plate was sequenced on its own single-read 150-cycle Illumina NextSeq 550 flow cell. The authors processed their data as follows. Because the immunoSEQ output included only junctional sequences and no quality scores, the filtering could not be the same as the filtering used for full-length reads. To assign V/J genes and CDR3, sequences were annotated using PyIR, a Python wrapper for IgBLAST v1.9, with IMGT germline references. Reads were filtered out if the reads had weak V/J assignments (E-value above 1e-6), no CDR3, stop codons, out-of-frame junctions, or ambiguous translated residues. V3J clonotypes were defined by identical inferred V gene, J gene, and CDR3 amino acid sequence. To compute the percentage overlap between repertoires, the number of shared unique clonotypes was divided by the size of the smaller repertoire. Repertoire richness was assessed with RTK rarefaction, the Chao1 estimator, and Recon v2.1 estimates of unobserved clonotypes. OLGA was used to compute generation probabilities for all TCRbeta clonotypes that the gDNA method yielded from four donors. Not all clones reach the TCRdb copy of this immuneACCESS table, which keeps in-frame sequences only. Checked studies attribute under half of the gap to unresolved V genes and leave the rest unexplained. The V and J calls and the clone size are those of that table, but D and trimming were determined from the DNA. This sample is represented by roughly 570,000 clones; nearly 98% of them were singletons. The leading ten clones occupy 0.3% of the sample.

Here is what the overall study found, with its caveats: Pairwise subsampling led to the expectation that sequencing depth would affect the degree of clonotype sharing among donors. The genetic and exposure-history diversity represented was limited by the small number of donors. Incomplete sequencing was indicated by rarefaction of sorted-subset datasets, despite the large sequencing depth. Sampling was restricted to blood, and TCR repertoires in tissues likely differ from the TCR repertoires found in blood. Naive subsets generally had larger estimated clonotype richness than memory subsets. Compared with non-shared clonotypes, clonotypes shared by all four sorted-subset donors had higher generation probabilities. About 4.5% of naive CD4, 3.5% of naive CD8, approximately 2.2% of memory CD4, and 0.4% of memory CD8 clonotypes were shared across four donors.

CDR1 MNHEY and CDR2 SMNVEV are derived from the germline V gene (reference sequence). The CDR3 contains 13 residues, cysteine and phenylalanine counted. The DNA shown is the 39-base CDR3, in frame from base 1. Trimming at the junction amounts to 5 bases on V and 3 bases on J, and the germline ends lie 11 bases apart. Sample: naive CD8+ T cells sorted from blood. The cell subset or site label of this sample denotes: CD45RA+CCR7+. The rearrangement combines TRBV27 with TRBJ2-7; no D gene can be assigned with confidence. The TCR comes from a man aged 25 to 40 in good health. The DNA sequence follows: TGTGCCAGCAGTGGCGACTTGGGCTACGAGCAGTACTTC. Its protein reads: CASSGDLGYEQYF.